Described below is a single T cell receptor (beta chain) sequence and its context. Trimming cost V 6 bases and J 2 bases; bases outside gene matches: 3. Germline V lookup: CDR1 SNHLY, CDR2 FYNNEI. This CDR3 spans 13 amino acids. The data stem from a study of blood T cell repertoires in COVID-19. Study overall: COVID-19 samples from acute and convalescent phases originated in the United States, Italy and Spain. Sample material is recorded as cDNA or gDNA derived from T cells, B-cell-depleted T cells, or PBMCs.

Per the authors' pipeline: Estimation of nucleated cell counts was performed using reference gene primer amplification. The data were produced by immunoSEQ multiplex PCR, yet TCRdb's version contains in-frame clones alone and is incomplete. V and J calls and clone size come straight from that table; D and trimming were deduced from the DNA. The sample holds fewer than 200,000 clones, approximately 92% seen once. The sequence came from a man aged 50 to 60 with acute or convalescent COVID-19. Sample: peripheral blood. The chain carries TRBV2 and TRBJ2-5, with TRBD1 matching 7 bases. The CDR3 sequence is CASRGTAQETQYF. The CDR3 DNA follows: TGTGCCAGCAGAGGGACAGCACAAGAGACCCAGTACTTC.